The clone carrying this TCR beta chain occurred a few times. Antigen unknown. The sample is drawn from a study of T cell repertoires in cytomegalovirus infection. Study-level background: Recently identified HLA-C-restricted CMV epitopes were among the peptides used. Study-wide points: In two of eight donors, the top clonotype was HLA-C-restricted CMV-specific.

CDR3 size: 14 residues. V was shortened by 5 bases and J by 1 base, with 11 bases between the two germline ends. Germline CDR1 is SGHAT and CDR2 is FQNNGV. TCRdb passed the reads through MiXCR, listing each CDR3 protein once. The sample records under 850,000 distinct CDR3 sequences, approximately 33% being singletons. The material sequenced was cultured PBMCs, taken from culture after CMV antigen stimulation. This chain joins TRBV11-2 and TRBJ1-1; D remains unclear. This sequence was found in a human donor in good health (CMV status not recorded). Some clones in this sample may be carry-over from other donors' samples. Written as DNA, the CDR3 is TGTGCCAGCAGCCCCCTCGCCCCGAACACTGAAGCTTTCTTT. It translates to CASSPLAPNTEAFF.